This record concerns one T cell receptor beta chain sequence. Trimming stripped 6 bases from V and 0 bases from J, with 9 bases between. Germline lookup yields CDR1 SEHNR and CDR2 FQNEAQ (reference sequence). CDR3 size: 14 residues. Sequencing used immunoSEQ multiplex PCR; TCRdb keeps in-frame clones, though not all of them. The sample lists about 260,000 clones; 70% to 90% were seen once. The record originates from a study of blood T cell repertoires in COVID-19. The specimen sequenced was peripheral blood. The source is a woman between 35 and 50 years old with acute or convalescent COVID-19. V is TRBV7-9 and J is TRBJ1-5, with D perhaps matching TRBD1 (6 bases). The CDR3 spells CASRPGDSNQPQHF. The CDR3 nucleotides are TGTGCCAGCAGGCCAGGGGATAGCAATCAGCCCCAGCATTTT.